The 14 T cell receptor beta chains given below trace back to one sample, sequenced in a study of human T cells and chemical hapten exposure. TCRdb ran MiXCR on the RACE reads and lists one entry per CDR3 protein. The sample includes some 200,000 distinct CDR3 sequences, nearly 30% seen only once; the top ten take about 2.8%. Time point given: pre-sensitization, week 0. Treatment in this sample: therapeutic diphenylcyclopropenone sensitization with weekly scalp DPC. Sample: whole blood, taken in connection with sensitization to the hapten diphenylcyclopropenone (DPC). These TCRs come from a woman aged 25 to 39 with alopecia areata. Some clones in this sample may be carry-over from other donors' samples.

In this sample, this clonotype turned up many times. CDR3 sequence reads: CASSPFDIANTGELFF. The DNA for the CDR3 is TGTGCCAGCTCACCATTCGACATCGCGAACACCGGGGAGCTGTTTTTT. This chain links TRBV18 with TRBJ2-2; D is unresolved. Trimming removed 2 bases from V and 0 bases from J, with 10 bases in between. This CDR3 is built from 16 residues. The V gene's germline CDR1 is KGHSH and CDR2 LQKENI.

The chain uses TRBV29-1 and TRBJ1-1, with 7 bases aligning to TRBD1. Germline V CDR1 and CDR2: SQVTM, ANQGSEA. Trimming took 2 bases from V and 4 from J; bases not matched to a gene: 4. The CDR3 runs 13 residues. The CDR3 is CSVENDRATEAFF. In DNA form, the CDR3 reads TGCAGCGTTGAAAATGACAGGGCCACTGAAGCTTTCTTT.

There are a few counts of this clonotype. The chain combines TRBV27 with TRBJ2-7; D gene uncertain. V was pared by 6 bases and J by 1 base, with 16 bases between. The CDR3 contains 15 residues. The germline CDR1 and CDR2 sequences are MNHEY and SMNVEV (reference sequence). The CDR3 DNA reads TGTGCCAGCAGCCCTTCCGGGCCTATTTCCTACGAGCAGTACTTC. Translation: CASSPSGPISYEQYF.

This clonotype was detected ten times or more. The chain combines TRBV29-1 with TRBJ1-2; D remains unclear. The CDR3 length is 12 residues. CDR1 is SQVTM, CDR2 ANQGSEA, per germline. Deletions cut 3 bases from V and 7 bases from J, with 12 bases between. The CDR3 here is CSVDSGDGGYTF. The CDR3 DNA is TGCAGCGTTGATTCCGGGGATGGTGGCTACACCTTC.

J is TRBJ2-2 and V is TRBV2; TRBD2 matches at 12 bases. Looked up from germline, CDR1 is SNHLY and CDR2 is FYNNEI. Germline trimming cut 4 bases from V and 1 base from J; bases unmatched to any gene: 13. This CDR3 has 20 amino acids. The CDR3 nucleotides are TGTGCCAGCAGTGCAGAAGGGGCGACTAGCGGGGGCTGGAACACCGGGGAGCTGTTTTTT. As protein: CASSAEGATSGGWNTGELFF.

A few counts support this clonotype. The chain joins TRBV7-2 to TRBJ1-2, with D possibly TRBD1 on 6 matching bases. V lost 5 bases, J lost 6 bases, and 16 bases lay in between. CDR1 and CDR2 (germline): SGHTA, FQGNSA. The CDR3 loop spans 14 amino acids. The chain's CDR3 is CASSPRTVRHGYTF. In DNA, the CDR3 is TGTGCCAGCAGCCCGCGGACAGTCAGACATGGCTACACCTTC.

The sample holds a few counts of this clonotype. CDR3 DNA: TGTGCCAGCAGTTTGGTCCAGGCTCTACGTTCACCCCTCCACTTT. The encoded protein is CASSLVQALRSPLHF. The chain employs TRBV28 and TRBJ1-6; D not certain. The CDR3 totals 15 residues. The germline CDR1 and CDR2 sequences are MDHEN and SYDVKM. V was clipped by 3 bases and J by 9 bases, with 15 bases between them.

In its sample, this clonotype was seen many times. V and J are TRBV7-9 and TRBJ2-3; the D is unclear. The V gene's germline CDR1 is SEHNR and CDR2 FQNEAQ (reference sequence). Between the trimmed V and J ends, which lost 3 bases and 4 bases, there was a span of 2 bases. This CDR3 contains 11 residues. CDR3 protein: CASSFPDTQYF. In DNA, the CDR3 is TGTGCCAGCAGCTTTCCAGATACGCAGTATTTT.

J is TRBJ1-1 and V is TRBV28, with 7 positions matching TRBD1. The CDR3 loop spans 17 amino acids. Germline values: CDR1 MDHEN, CDR2 SYDVKM. V dropped 2 bases and J dropped 3; count of bases not matched to a gene: 12. The CDR3 region has the DNA TGTGCCAGCAGTTTAGGGAAAGGGACAGAATCGGACACTGAAGCTTTCTTT. Protein product: CASSLGKGTESDTEAFF.

This clonotype was seen only a few times. The chain couples TRBV10-2 to TRBJ2-5, with 8 nucleotides matching TRBD1. J lost 0 bases, V lost 1 base, and 4 bases had no gene match. The CDR3 is made up of 16 amino acids. The germline V gene has CDR1 WSHSY and CDR2 SAAADI. CDR3 sequence reads: CASSEFATGDQETQYF. The CDR3 DNA reads as TGCGCCAGCAGTGAGTTCGCGACAGGGGACCAAGAGACCCAGTACTTC.

The rearrangement links TRBV28 to TRBJ1-3, with 8 positions matching TRBD1. The CDR3 consists of 16 residues. Germline values: CDR1 MDHEN, CDR2 SYDVKM. With 3 bases clipped from V and 5 bases from J, the junction kept 9 bases outside the gene matches. CDR3 sequence (DNA): TGTGCCAGCAGTTTGTCTGGACAGGGCTTGAGAAACACCATATATTTT. Translated: CASSLSGQGLRNTIYF.

V gene TRBV5-5 combines with J gene TRBJ1-2; 7 bases line up with TRBD1. The ends lost 0 bases at V and 4 bases at J; junction bases unmatched: 12. Germline V gene lookup returns CDR1 SGHKS and CDR2 YYEKEE (reference sequence). CDR3 length equals 17 residues. The chain's CDR3 is CASSLGPGEGGLYGYTF. As DNA, the CDR3 is TGTGCCAGCAGCTTGGGGCCAGGCGAAGGGGGCCTCTATGGCTACACCTTC.

The chain carries TRBV4-2 and TRBJ2-1; a weak D match, TRBD1 (5 bases). V was shortened by 4 bases and J by 0 bases, with 16 bases between the two germline ends. The CDR3 is 17 amino acids. Looked up from germline, CDR1 is LGHNA and CDR2 is YNFKEQ. CDR3 amino acids: CASSPFDSASSYNEQFF. CDR3 sequence (DNA): TGTGCCAGCAGCCCGTTTGACAGCGCGAGCTCCTACAATGAGCAGTTCTTC.

This clonotype appeared a few times. The rearrangement uses TRBV29-1 and TRBJ1-1, with a weak D call TRBD1 (5 bases). V was pared by 3 bases and J by 7 bases, with 15 bases between. The germline V gene has CDR1 SQVTM and CDR2 ANQGSEA. The CDR3 sequence is 13 residues long. In nucleotides, the CDR3 is TGCAGCGTTGACCCTCGACAGAAGGGTGAAGCTTTCTTT. Its translation: CSVDPRQKGEAFF.